This T cell receptor (beta chain) was recorded in a study of cytomegalovirus exposure and HLA in healthy donors. Profiled with immunoSEQ multiplex PCR; TCRdb holds only in-frame clones, not every one. The sample holds about 130,000 clones; 70% to 85% are singletons and the top ten take roughly 30%. Input material: PBMCs. This receptor was taken from a man aged 30 to 39 in good health and CMV-seropositive.

The CDR3 protein is CASSAGVMGQPQHF. The DNA for the CDR3 is TGTGCCAGCAGTGCAGGGGTTATGGGTCAGCCCCAGCATTTT. The chain joins TRBV2 to TRBJ1-5; the D gene is possibly TRBD1 (6 bases). V lost 4 bases and J lost 6, with 13 bases in between. The CDR3 sequence is 14 residues long. The germline V gene has CDR1 SNHLY and CDR2 FYNNEI.